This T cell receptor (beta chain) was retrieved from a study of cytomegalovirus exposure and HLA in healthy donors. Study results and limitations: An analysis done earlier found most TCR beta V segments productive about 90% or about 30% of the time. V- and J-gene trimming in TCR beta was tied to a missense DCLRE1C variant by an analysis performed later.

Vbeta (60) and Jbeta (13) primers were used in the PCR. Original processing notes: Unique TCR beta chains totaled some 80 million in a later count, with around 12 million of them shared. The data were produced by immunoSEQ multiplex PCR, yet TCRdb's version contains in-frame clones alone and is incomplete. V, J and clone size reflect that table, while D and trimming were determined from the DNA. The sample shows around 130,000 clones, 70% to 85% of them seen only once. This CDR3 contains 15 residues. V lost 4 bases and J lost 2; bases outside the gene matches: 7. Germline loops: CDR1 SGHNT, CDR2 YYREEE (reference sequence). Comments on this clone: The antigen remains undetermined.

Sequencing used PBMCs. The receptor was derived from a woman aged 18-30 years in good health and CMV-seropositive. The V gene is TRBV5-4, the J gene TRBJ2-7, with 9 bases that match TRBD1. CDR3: CASSRTGDKTYEQYF. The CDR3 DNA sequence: TGTGCCAGCAGCAGGACAGGGGACAAAACCTACGAGCAGTACTTC. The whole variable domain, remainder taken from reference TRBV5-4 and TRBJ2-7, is ETGVTQSPTHLIKTRGQQVTLRCSSQSGHNTVSWYQQALGQGPQFIFQYYREEENGRGNFPPRFSGLQFPNYSSELNVNALELDDSALYLCASSRTGDKTYEQYFGPGTRLTVT.